This is a list of T cell receptor beta chains from one sample in a study of T-cell reconstitution after alpha-beta-depleted transplantation in children. TCRdb independently ran MiXCR on the PCR reads; one entry per CDR3 protein. The repertoire has 450,000 to 550,000 distinct CDR3 sequences, about an eighth of them found once; the top ten carry approximately 14%. This sample comprised PBMCs, mostly from graft donor cells, obtained 180 days after TCRalphabeta/CD19-depleted stem cell transplant. Every receptor here comes from a female patient between 2 and 15 years old who had a stem cell transplant for aplastic anemia, so the T cells may come from the graft donor. The CDR3 runs from the conserved cysteine through the conserved F or W. The D gene is left open where the match is weak. Not every row has a clone size; where given, it reads once, few, many or a size class.

TRBJ2-7 TRBD1 once TRBV6-5 TGTGCCAGCAGTTACTCGTTCGACAGGGGGATACTCTACGAGCAGTACTTC CASSYSFDRGILYEQYF
TRBJ2-7 - - TRBV3-1 TGTGCCAGCAGCCCCCCAATGTACAGGTCTACGATGCAGTACTTC CASSPPMYRSTMQYF
TRBJ2-1 TRBD2 - TRBV7-2 TGTGCCAGCAGCGCCGCTAGCGGGGCCTACAATGAGCAGTTCTTC CASSAASGAYNEQFF
TRBJ2-1 TRBD2 - TRBV6-5 TGTGCCAGCAGTTACTCGCGGGTAGCGGGATGGAATGAGCAGTTCTTC CASSYSRVAGWNEQFF
TRBJ2-1 TRBD1 - TRBV6-1 TGTGCCAGCAGACGGGACAGCTACAATGAGCAGTTCTTC CASRRDSYNEQFF
TRBJ2-2 TRBD1 many TRBV6-5 TGTGCCAGCAGGCGCACAGGGGTTACCGGGGAGCTGTTTTTT CASRRTGVTGELFF
TRBJ2-3 TRBD2 - TRBV27 TGTGCCAGCAGTCCCCGACTAGCGGGGGGGAGCACAGATACGCAGTATTTT CASSPRLAGGSTDTQYF
TRBJ2-1 - few TRBV15 TGTGCCACCAGCAGAGATGGGTCCCCCGAGAATGAGCAGTTCTTC CATSRDGSPENEQFF
TRBJ2-7 TRBD2 - TRBV18 TGTGCCAGCTCACTTCCGATACGGGGGGCCTACGAGCAGTACTTC CASSLPIRGAYEQYF
TRBJ1-1 - - TRBV24-1 TGTGCCACCAGTGATTGGCAGAACACTGAAGCTTTCTTT CATSDWQNTEAFF
TRBJ2-1 TRBD2 - TRBV24-1 TGTGCCACCAGTGAGGGGAGCGGGAGGGCCTCCTACAATGAGCAGTTCTTC CATSEGSGRASYNEQFF
TRBJ1-4 - few TRBV6-1 TGTGCCAGCAGTCCCTCCATGGACCCGATAAGAGAAAAACTGTTTTTT CASSPSMDPIREKLFF
TRBJ2-3 - - TRBV7-9 TGTGCCAGCAGCTTCCCGAAGGCTAGCGCGAACACAGATACGCAGTATTTT CASSFPKASANTDTQYF